This entry concerns a single TCR beta chain. The CDR3 totals 12 residues. The germline V gene encodes CDR1 MDHEN and CDR2 SYDVKM. V shed 5 bases, J shed 10 bases, and the junction held 5 bases outside the gene matches. This sample was included in a study of immune evolution from preneoplasia to lung adenocarcinoma. The repertoire was sequenced with immunoSEQ multiplex PCR; TCRdb's copy has only in-frame clones and lacks some. The top ten hold 8% to 9.5% of the sample, which has some 4,900 clones, approximately 80% seen once. The source is a person aged 50-75 years with lung adenocarcinoma. Sample: FFPE normal lung tissue adjacent to the tumor. The rearrangement links TRBV28 to TRBJ1-1, with TRBD1 matching over 9 bases. The CDR3 region has the DNA TGTGCCAGCAGTCCGCCGGACAGGGGAGCTTTCTTT. Protein product: CASSPPDRGAFF.